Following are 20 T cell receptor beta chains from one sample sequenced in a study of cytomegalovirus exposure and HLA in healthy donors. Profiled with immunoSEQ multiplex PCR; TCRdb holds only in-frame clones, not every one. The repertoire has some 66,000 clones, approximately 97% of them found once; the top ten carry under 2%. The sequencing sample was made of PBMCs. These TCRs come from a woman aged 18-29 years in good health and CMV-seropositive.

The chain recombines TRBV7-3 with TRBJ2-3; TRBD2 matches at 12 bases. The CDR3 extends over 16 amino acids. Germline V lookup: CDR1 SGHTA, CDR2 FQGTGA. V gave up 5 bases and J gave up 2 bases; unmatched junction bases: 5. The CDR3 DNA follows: TGTGCCAGCAGCCTCCGACTAGCGGGAGCCACAGATACGCAGTATTTT. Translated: CASSLRLAGATDTQYF.

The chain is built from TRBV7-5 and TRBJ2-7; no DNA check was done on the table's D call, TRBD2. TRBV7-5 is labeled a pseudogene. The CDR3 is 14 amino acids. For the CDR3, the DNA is TGTGCCAGAAGCTGGTCGTACGGGAGTAACGAGCAGTACTTC. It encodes CARSWSYGSNEQYF.

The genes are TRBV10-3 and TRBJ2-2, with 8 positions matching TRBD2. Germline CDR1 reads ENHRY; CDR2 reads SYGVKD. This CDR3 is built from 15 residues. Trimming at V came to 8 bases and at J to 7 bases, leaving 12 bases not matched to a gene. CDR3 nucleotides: TGTGCCATCCGGCTAGCGGGTACCGAAGGCGGGGAGCTGTTTTTT. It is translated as CAIRLAGTEGGELFF.

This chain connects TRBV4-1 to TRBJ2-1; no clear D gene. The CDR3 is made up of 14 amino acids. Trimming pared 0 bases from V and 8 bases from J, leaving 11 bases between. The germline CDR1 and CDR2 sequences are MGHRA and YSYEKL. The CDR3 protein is CASSQEVRLHEQFF. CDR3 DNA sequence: TGCGCCAGCAGCCAAGAGGTCAGGCTACATGAGCAGTTCTTC.

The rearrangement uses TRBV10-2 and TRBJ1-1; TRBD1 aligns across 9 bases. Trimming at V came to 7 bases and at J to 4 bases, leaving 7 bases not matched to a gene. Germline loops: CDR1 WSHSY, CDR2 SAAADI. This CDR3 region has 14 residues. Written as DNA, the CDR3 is TGCGCCAGCACCCCCGACAGGGGGGTCACTGAAGCTTTCTTT. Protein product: CASTPDRGVTEAFF.

CDR3 residues: CASSSRLAGSGEQFF. CDR3 nucleotides: TGCGCCAGCAGCTCAAGACTAGCGGGAAGTGGTGAGCAGTTCTTC. The chain links TRBV5-1 to TRBJ2-1; TRBD2 aligns across 11 bases. Unmatched junction bases numbered 8, after V lost 3 bases and J lost 9 bases. This CDR3 is 15 amino acids long. Germline V CDR1 and CDR2: SGHRS, YFSETQ.

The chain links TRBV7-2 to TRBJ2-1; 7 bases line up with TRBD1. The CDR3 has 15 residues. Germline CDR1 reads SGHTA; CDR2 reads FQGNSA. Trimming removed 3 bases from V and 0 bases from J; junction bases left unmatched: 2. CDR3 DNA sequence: TGTGCCAGCAGCTTGGACAGGAGCTCCTACAATGAGCAGTTCTTC. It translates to CASSLDRSSYNEQFF.

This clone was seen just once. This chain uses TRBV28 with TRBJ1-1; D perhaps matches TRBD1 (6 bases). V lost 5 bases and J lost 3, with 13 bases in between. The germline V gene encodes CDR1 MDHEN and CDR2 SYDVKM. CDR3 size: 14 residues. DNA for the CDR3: TGTGCCAGCAGTCCCCCAGGGGATCACACTGAAGCTTTCTTT. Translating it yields CASSPPGDHTEAFF. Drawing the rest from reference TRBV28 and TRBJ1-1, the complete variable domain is DVKVTQSSRYLVKRTGEKVFLECVQDMDHENMFWYRQDPGLGLRLIYFSYDVKMKEKGDIPEGYSVSREKKERFSLILESASTNQTSMYLCASSPPGDHTEAFFGQGTRLTVV.

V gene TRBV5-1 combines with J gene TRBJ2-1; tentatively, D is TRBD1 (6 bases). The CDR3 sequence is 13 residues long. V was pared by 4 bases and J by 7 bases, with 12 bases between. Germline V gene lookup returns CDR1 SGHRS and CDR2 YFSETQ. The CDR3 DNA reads TGCGCCAGCAGCATCGGACAGTCGAATGAGCAGTTCTTC. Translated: CASSIGQSNEQFF.

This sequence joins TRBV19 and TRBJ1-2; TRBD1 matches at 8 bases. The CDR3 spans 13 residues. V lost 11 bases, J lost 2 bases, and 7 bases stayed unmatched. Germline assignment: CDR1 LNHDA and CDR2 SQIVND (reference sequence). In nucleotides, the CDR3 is TGTGCCGTAAAGGACAGGGAGAACTATGGCTACACCTTC. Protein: CAVKDRENYGYTF.

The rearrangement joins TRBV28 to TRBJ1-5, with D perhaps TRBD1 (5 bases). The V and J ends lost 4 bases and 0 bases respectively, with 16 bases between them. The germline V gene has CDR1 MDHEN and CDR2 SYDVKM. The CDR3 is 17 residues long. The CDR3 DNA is TGTGCCAGCAGTTCCCCCGGGGGGGGACTTAGCAATCAGCCCCAGCATTTT. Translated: CASSSPGGGLSNQPQHF.

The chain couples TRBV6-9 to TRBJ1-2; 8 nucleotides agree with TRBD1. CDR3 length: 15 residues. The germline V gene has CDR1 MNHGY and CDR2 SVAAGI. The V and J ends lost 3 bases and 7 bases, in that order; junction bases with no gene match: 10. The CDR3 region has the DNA TGTGCCAGCAGTTACTCCCGGACAGGGTTTAGTGGCTACACCTTC. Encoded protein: CASSYSRTGFSGYTF.

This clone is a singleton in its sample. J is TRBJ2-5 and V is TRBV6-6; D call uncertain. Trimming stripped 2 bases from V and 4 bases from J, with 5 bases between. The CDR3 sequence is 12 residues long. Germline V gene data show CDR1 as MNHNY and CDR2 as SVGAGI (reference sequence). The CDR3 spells CASSYLSETQYF. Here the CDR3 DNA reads TGTGCCAGCAGTTACCTCTCAGAGACCCAGTACTTC.

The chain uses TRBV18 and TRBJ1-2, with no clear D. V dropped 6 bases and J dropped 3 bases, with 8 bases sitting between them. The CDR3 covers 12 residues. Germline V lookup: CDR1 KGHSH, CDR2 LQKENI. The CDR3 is CASSRGDYGYTF. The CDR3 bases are TGTGCCAGCTCCCGCGGAGACTATGGCTACACCTTC. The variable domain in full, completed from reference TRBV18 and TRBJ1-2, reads NAGVMQNPRHLVRRRGQEARLRCSPMKGHSHVYWYRQLPEEGLKFMVYLQKENIIDESGMPKERFSAEFPKEGPSILRIQQVVRGDSAAYFCASSRGDYGYTFGSGTRLTVV.

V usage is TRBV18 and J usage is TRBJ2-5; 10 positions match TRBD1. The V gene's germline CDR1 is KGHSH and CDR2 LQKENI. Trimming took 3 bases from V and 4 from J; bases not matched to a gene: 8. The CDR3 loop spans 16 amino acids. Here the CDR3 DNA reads TGTGCCAGCTCACCGGGGACAGGGGTCGGATCAGAGACCCAGTACTTC. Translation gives CASSPGTGVGSETQYF.

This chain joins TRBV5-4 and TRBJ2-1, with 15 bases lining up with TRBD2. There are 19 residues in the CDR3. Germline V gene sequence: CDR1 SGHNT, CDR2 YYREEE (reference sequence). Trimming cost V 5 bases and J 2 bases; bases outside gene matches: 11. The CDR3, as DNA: TGTGCCAGCAGGACCGGGACTAGCGGGAGGAGGGCTCCCTACAATGAGCAGTTCTTC. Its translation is CASRTGTSGRRAPYNEQFF.

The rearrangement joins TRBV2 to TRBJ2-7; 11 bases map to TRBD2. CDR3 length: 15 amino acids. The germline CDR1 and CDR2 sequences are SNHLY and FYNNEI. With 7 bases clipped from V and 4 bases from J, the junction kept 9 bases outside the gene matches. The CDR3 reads CASIFRLAGGYEQYF. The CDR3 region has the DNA TGTGCCAGCATATTTCGGCTAGCGGGAGGTTACGAGCAGTACTTC.

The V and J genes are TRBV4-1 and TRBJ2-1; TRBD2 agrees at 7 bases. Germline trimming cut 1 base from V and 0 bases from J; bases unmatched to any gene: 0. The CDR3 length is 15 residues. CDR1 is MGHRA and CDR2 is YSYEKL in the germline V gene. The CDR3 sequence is CASSQGTSSYNEQFF. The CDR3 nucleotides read TGCGCCAGCAGCCAAGGGACTAGCTCCTACAATGAGCAGTTCTTC.

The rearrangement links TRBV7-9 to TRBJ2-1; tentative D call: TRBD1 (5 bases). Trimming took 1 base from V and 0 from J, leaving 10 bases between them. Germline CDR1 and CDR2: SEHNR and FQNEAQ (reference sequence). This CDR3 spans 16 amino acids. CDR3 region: CASSLGRTFSYNEQFF. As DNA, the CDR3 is TGTGCCAGCAGCTTAGGCAGGACATTCTCCTACAATGAGCAGTTCTTC.

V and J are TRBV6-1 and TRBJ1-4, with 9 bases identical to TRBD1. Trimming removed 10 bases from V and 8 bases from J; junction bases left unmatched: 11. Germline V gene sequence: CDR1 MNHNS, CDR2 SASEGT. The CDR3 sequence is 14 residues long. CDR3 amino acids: CATGARTGVEKLFF. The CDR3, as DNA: TGTGCCACCGGGGCTAGGACAGGGGTCGAAAAACTGTTTTTT.